This T cell receptor (beta chain) was sequenced for a study of graft-versus-host responses after intestinal transplantation. Study context: All recipients were given anti-thymocyte globulin induction, and tacrolimus and steroids were then administered for three to four years.

Trimming stripped 5 bases from V and 5 bases from J, with 12 bases between. Germline V gives CDR1 MNHEY, CDR2 SMNVEV (reference sequence). The CDR3 is 13 residues long. Worth noting for this clone: Its matching antigen is unknown.

Assay: immunoSEQ multiplex PCR; the TCRdb copy retains only in-frame clones and omits some. Of 75,000 to 100,000 clones in the sample, about 83% were seen once. Study observations and caveats: Graft-donor T cell macrochimerism in patients accompanied high graft-versus-host to host-versus-graft clonal ratios in allografts. Recipient marrow harbored GvH clones, some of which surfaced first in ileum or blood. An association linked early post-transplant HvG declines with peak circulating GvH clone levels.

The TCR originated in a human patient who received an intestinal transplant, so some T cells may come from the graft donor. The source was PBMCs, collected 255 days after intestinal transplant. The chain is built from TRBV27 and TRBJ1-2; D gene ambiguous. This chain's CDR3 is CASSPRTEYGYTF. CDR3 bases: TGTGCCAGCAGTCCTCGGACCGAGTATGGCTACACCTTC.